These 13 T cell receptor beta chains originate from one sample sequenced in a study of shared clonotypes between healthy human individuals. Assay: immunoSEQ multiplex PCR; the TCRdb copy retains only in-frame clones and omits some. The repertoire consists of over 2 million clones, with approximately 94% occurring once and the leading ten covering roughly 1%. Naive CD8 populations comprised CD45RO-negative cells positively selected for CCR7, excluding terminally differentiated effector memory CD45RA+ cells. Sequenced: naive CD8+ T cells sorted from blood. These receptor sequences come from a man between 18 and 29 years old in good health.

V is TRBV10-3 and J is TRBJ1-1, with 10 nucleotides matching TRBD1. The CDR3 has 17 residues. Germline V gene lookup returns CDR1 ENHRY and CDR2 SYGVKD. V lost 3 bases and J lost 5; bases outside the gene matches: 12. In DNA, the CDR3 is TGTGCCATCAGTGACTCCGACAGGGGGCGACGGGTGACTGAAGCTTTCTTT. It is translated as CAISDSDRGRRVTEAFF.

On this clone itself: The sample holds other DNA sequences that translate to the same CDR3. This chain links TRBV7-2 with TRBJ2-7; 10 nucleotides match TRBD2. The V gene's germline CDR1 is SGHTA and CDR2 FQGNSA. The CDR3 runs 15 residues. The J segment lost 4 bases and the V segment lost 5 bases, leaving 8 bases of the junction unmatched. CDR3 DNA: TGTGCCAGCAGCCTCCGGACTAGCGGAAGTTACGAGCAGTACTTC. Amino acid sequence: CASSLRTSGSYEQYF.

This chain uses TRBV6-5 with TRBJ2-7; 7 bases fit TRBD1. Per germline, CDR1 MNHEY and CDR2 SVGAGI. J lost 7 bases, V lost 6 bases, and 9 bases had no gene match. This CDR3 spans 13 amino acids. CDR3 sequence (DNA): TGTGCCAGCAGCCCTGGACAGGCTGGGGAGCAGTACTTC. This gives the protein CASSPGQAGEQYF.

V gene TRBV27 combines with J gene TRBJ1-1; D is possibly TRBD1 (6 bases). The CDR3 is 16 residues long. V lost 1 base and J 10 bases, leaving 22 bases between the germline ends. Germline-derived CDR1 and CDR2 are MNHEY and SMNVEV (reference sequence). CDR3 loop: CASSLFGGAGPYGAFF. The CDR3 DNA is TGTGCCAGCAGTTTATTTGGGGGCGCAGGTCCCTACGGAGCTTTCTTT.

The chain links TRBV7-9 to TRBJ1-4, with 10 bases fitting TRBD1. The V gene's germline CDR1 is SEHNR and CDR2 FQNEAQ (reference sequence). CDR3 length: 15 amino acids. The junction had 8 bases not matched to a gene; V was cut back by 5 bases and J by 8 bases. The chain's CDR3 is CASSKSTGGREKLFF. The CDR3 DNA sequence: TGTGCCAGCAGCAAATCGACAGGGGGCCGGGAAAAACTGTTTTTT.

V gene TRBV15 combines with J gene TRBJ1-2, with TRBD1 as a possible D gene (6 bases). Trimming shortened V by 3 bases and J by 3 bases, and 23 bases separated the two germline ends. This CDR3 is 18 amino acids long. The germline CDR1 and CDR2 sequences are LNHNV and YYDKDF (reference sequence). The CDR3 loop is CATSRERIGGRGDYGYTF. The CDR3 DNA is TGTGCCACCAGCAGGGAGCGTATAGGGGGGCGCGGTGACTATGGCTACACCTTC.

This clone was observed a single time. CDR3 sequence reads: CASSQGQGLEGNTIYF. The DNA of the CDR3 is TGCGCCAGCAGCCAAGGACAGGGGCTTGAGGGAAACACCATATATTTT. The V call is TRBV4-1, the J call TRBJ1-3, with TRBD1 matching 8 bases. Germline V lookup: CDR1 MGHRA, CDR2 YSYEKL. Unmatched junction bases numbered 6, after V lost 1 base and J lost 4 bases. This CDR3 is 16 amino acids long.

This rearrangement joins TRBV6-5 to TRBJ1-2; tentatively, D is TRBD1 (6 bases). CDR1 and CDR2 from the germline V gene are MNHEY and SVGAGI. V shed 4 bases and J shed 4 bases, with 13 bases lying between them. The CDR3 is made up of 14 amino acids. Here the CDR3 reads CASSSGDNGYGYTF. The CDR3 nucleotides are TGTGCCAGCAGTTCAGGGGATAATGGCTATGGCTACACCTTC.

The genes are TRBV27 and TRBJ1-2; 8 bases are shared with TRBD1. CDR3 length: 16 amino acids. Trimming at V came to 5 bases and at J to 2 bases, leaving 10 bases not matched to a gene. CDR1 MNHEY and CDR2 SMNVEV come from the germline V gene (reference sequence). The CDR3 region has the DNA TGTGCCAGCAGTCCCCATTGGACAGGGCGGAACTATGGCTACACCTTC. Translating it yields CASSPHWTGRNYGYTF.

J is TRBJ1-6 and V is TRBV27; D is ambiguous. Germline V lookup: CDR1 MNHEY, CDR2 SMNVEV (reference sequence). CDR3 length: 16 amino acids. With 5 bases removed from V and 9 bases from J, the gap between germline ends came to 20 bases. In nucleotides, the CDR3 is TGTGCCAGCAGTCCCTCGGCAGGCGAAGGGCCTTCACCCCTCCACTTT. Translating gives CASSPSAGEGPSPLHF.

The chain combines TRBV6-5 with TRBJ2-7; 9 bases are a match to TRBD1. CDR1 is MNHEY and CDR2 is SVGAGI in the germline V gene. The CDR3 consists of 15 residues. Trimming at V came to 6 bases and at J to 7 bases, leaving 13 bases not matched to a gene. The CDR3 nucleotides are TGTGCCAGCAGACCACAGGGGGCGCTGTGGGGGGAGCAGTACTTC. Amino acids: CASRPQGALWGEQYF.

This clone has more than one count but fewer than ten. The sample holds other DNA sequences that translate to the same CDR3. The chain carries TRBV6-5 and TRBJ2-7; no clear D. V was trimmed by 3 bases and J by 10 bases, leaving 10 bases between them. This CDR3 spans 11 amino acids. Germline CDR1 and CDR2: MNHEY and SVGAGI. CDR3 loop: CASSYPGNQYF. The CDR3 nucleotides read TGTGCCAGCAGTTATCCTGGCAATCAGTACTTC.

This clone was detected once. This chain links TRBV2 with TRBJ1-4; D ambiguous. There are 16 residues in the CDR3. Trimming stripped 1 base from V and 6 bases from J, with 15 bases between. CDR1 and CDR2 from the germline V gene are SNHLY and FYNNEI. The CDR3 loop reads CASSEGWQMEDEKLFF. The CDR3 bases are TGTGCCAGCAGTGAAGGGTGGCAGATGGAGGATGAAAAACTGTTTTTT.